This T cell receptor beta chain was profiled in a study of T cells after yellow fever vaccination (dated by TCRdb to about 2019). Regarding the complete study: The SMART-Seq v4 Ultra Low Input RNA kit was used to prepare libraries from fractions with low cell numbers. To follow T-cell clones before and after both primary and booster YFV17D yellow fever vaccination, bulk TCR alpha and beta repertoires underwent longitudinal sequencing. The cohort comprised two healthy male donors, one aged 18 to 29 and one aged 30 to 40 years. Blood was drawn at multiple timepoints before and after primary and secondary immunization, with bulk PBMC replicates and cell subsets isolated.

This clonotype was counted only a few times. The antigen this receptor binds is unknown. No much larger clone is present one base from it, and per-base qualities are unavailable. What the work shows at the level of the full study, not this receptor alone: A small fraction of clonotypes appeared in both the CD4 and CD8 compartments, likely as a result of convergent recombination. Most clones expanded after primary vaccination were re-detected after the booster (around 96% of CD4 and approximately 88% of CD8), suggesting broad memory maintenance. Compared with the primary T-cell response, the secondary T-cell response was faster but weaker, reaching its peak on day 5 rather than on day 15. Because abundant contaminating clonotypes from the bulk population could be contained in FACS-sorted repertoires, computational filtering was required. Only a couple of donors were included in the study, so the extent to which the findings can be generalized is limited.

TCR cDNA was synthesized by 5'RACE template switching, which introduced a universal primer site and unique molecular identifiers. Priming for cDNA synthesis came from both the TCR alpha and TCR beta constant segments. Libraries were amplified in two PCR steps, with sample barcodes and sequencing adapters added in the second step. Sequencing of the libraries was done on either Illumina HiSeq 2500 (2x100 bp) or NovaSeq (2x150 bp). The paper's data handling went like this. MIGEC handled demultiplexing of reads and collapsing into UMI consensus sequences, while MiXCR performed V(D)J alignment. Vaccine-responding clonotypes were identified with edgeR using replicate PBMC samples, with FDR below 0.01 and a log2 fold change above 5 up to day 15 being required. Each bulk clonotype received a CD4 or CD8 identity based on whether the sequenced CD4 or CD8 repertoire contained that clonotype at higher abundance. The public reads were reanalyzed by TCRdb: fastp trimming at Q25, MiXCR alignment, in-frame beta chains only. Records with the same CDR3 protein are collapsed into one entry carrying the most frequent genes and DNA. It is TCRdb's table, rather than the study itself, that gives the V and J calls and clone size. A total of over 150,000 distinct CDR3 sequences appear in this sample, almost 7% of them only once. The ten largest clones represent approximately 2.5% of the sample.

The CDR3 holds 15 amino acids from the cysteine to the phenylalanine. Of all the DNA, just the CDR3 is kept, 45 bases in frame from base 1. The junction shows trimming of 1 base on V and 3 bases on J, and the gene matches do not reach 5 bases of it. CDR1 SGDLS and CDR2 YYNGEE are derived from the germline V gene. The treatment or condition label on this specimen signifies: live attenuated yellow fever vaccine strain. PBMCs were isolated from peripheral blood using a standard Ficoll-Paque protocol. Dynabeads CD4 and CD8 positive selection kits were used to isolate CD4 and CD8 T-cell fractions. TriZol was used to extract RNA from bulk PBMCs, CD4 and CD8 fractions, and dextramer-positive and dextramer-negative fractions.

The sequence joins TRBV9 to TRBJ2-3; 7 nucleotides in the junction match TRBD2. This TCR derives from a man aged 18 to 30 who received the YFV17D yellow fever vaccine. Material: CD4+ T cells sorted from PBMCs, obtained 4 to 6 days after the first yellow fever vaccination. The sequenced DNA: TGTGCCAGCAGCGTACTGACCGGGGGGACAGATACGCAGTATTTT. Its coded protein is CASSVLTGGTDTQYF.